The 26 T cell receptor beta chains given below trace back to one sample, sequenced in a study of blood T cell repertoires in COVID-19. Generated by immunoSEQ multiplex PCR, the TCRdb table keeps only in-frame clones and is missing some. This table has approximately 20,000 clones, almost 85% appearing once. Sequencing was performed on peripheral blood. The receptor source for this set is a man at least 80 years old with acute or convalescent COVID-19.

This clone was detected a few times. The chain couples TRBV6-2 or TRBV6-3 to TRBJ1-1; TRBD1 might be the D (5 bases). This CDR3 comprises 16 residues. Looked up from germline, CDR1 is MNHEY and CDR2 is SVGEGT. V lost 6 bases to trimming and J lost 4 bases, with 21 bases between them. Here the CDR3 DNA reads TGTGCCAGCAGACCTTTATCCGGGGGAAGGAGCACTGAAGCTTTCTTT. Protein sequence: CASRPLSGGRSTEAFF.

V usage is TRBV5-5 and J usage is TRBJ2-1; 10 nucleotides match TRBD1. The CDR3 sequence is 15 residues long. Germline V gene data show CDR1 as SGHKS and CDR2 as YYEKEE (reference sequence). V lost 2 bases, J lost 8 bases, and 7 bases stayed unmatched. In DNA form, the CDR3 reads TGTGCCAGCAGCTTACGACAGGGGGCTGGGGATGAGCAGTTCTTC. This codes for CASSLRQGAGDEQFF.

This chain uses TRBV9 with TRBJ1-1; D unclear. V was shortened by 4 bases and J by 1 base, with 8 bases between the two germline ends. The V gene's germline CDR1 is SGDLS and CDR2 YYNGEE. The CDR3 sequence is 13 residues long. The CDR3: CASSSTPNTEAFF. The CDR3 DNA reads as TGTGCCAGCAGCTCGACACCGAACACTGAAGCTTTCTTT.

CDR3 loop: CASSYSIGQGFNGYTF. For the CDR3, the DNA is TGTGCCAGCAGTTACTCGATCGGACAGGGGTTCAATGGCTACACCTTC. V usage is TRBV6-2 or TRBV6-3 and J usage is TRBJ1-2, with 9 bases matching TRBD1. The germline gives CDR1 MNHEY, CDR2 SVGEGT. This CDR3 spans 16 amino acids. With 0 bases clipped from V and 6 bases from J, the junction kept 8 bases outside the gene matches.

The chain joins TRBV27 to TRBJ1-1, with 7 positions matching TRBD1. From germline, CDR1 is MNHEY and CDR2 SMNVEV (reference sequence). The length of the CDR3 is 15 residues. V lost 4 bases, J lost 4 bases, and 9 bases stayed unmatched. The CDR3 protein is CASSSPGGLGTEAFF. The CDR3 coding sequence is TGTGCCAGCAGTTCTCCAGGGGGTCTGGGCACTGAAGCTTTCTTT.

J is TRBJ1-1 and V is TRBV7-2; D is perhaps TRBD1 (5 bases). This CDR3 has 14 amino acids. V lost 0 bases and J lost 6, with 11 bases in between. Germline assignment: CDR1 SGHTA and CDR2 FQGNSA. CDR3 sequence: CASSLAGGVPEAFF. The DNA of the CDR3 is TGTGCCAGCAGCTTAGCGGGAGGGGTCCCTGAAGCTTTCTTT.

The J gene is TRBJ2-7, the V gene TRBV4-1; the D gene is possibly TRBD2 (5 bases). CDR1 is MGHRA and CDR2 is YSYEKL in the germline V gene. V lost 4 bases, J lost 12 bases, and 34 bases lay in between. This CDR3 has 18 amino acids. The CDR3, as DNA: TGCGCCAGCAGCCTAAACGCAACCCGGACTGCCGTTCTATGGGTTAGGTACTTC. The encoded protein is CASSLNATRTAVLWVRYF.

The chain joins TRBV12-3 or TRBV12-4 to TRBJ1-2; no firm D call. There are 11 residues in the CDR3. V was cut by 6 bases and J by 8 bases, with 10 bases left in between. The CDR3 loop is CASSLLGGYTF. CDR3 bases: TGTGCCAGCAGCCTTCTAGGAGGCTACACCTTC.

In nucleotides, the CDR3 is TGCGCCAGCAGCTTGGGGGGGGTTACCCCATACAATGAGCAGTTCTTC. This sequence encodes CASSLGGVTPYNEQFF. The rearrangement joins TRBV5-1 to TRBJ2-1, with a possible D match to TRBD2 (6 bases). The germline gives CDR1 SGHRS, CDR2 YFSETQ. V dropped 0 bases and J dropped 4 bases, with 14 bases sitting between them. The CDR3 extends over 16 amino acids. Drawing the rest from reference TRBV5-1 and TRBJ2-1, the complete variable domain is KAGVTQTPRYLIKTRGQQVTLSCSPISGHRSVSWYQQTPGQGLQFLFEYFSETQRNKGNFPGRFSGRQFSNSRSEMNVSTLELGDSALYLCASSLGGVTPYNEQFFGPGTRLTVL.

V is TRBV27 and J is TRBJ2-1; 15 bases are shared with TRBD2. CDR1 MNHEY and CDR2 SMNVEV come from the germline V gene (reference sequence). The CDR3 is made up of 16 amino acids. Trimming at V came to 5 bases and at J to 7 bases, leaving 6 bases not matched to a gene. The CDR3 spells CASSRTSGGARNEQFF. The DNA for the CDR3 is TGTGCCAGCAGTCGGACTAGCGGGGGGGCTCGTAATGAGCAGTTCTTC.

This chain links TRBV19 with TRBJ1-1; the D gene is possibly TRBD1 (5 bases). The CDR3 consists of 14 residues. Germline values: CDR1 LNHDA, CDR2 SQIVND (reference sequence). V was shortened by 1 base and J by 10 bases, with 16 bases between the two germline ends. CDR3 protein: CASSIASGGSGAFF. The CDR3 region has the DNA TGTGCCAGTAGTATAGCGTCGGGGGGGAGCGGAGCTTTCTTT.

This chain links TRBV7-2 with TRBJ2-1, with 9 bases lining up with TRBD2. Germline V gene data show CDR1 as SGHTA and CDR2 as FQGNSA. After removal of 7 bases from V and 8 bases from J, the junction contained 12 bases not matched to a gene. The CDR3 totals 15 residues. The CDR3 reads CASNSVGGGVDEQFF. CDR3 bases: TGTGCCAGCAACAGTGTTGGCGGGGGGGTCGATGAGCAGTTCTTC.

This chain connects TRBV5-1 to TRBJ2-1, with a possible D match to TRBD2 (5 bases). CDR3 size: 16 residues. Looked up from germline, CDR1 is SGHRS and CDR2 is YFSETQ. The V end was cut by 0 bases, the J end by 8 bases, with 18 bases between. The DNA for the CDR3 is TGCGCCAGCAGCTTGGGACACGCGAGCGGTACCGATGAGCAGTTCTTC. Translated, it gives CASSLGHASGTDEQFF. The full variable domain, rest sourced from reference TRBV5-1 and TRBJ2-1, is KAGVTQTPRYLIKTRGQQVTLSCSPISGHRSVSWYQQTPGQGLQFLFEYFSETQRNKGNFPGRFSGRQFSNSRSEMNVSTLELGDSALYLCASSLGHASGTDEQFFGPGTRLTVL.

There are a few counts of this clone. The chain has TRBV5-1 and TRBJ2-2; D is uncertain. Trimming took off 1 base at V and 5 bases at J, with 21 bases between the two ends. Germline V gives CDR1 SGHRS, CDR2 YFSETQ. The length of the CDR3 is 18 residues. The CDR3 DNA reads TGCGCCAGCAGCTTGAAGCAGACAATCCGGATACAAACCGGGGAGCTGTTTTTT. Translation gives CASSLKQTIRIQTGELFF.

The J gene is TRBJ2-1, the V gene TRBV7-2; D uncertain. The V end was cut by 0 bases, the J end by 10 bases, with 10 bases between. CDR1 and CDR2 from the germline V gene are SGHTA and FQGNSA. The CDR3 runs 13 residues. CDR3 in amino acids: CASSLAERTEQFF. Written as DNA, the CDR3 is TGTGCCAGCAGCTTAGCCGAGCGAACCGAGCAGTTCTTC.

This chain connects TRBV5-1 to TRBJ1-4; 10 bases are shared with TRBD1. The CDR3 loop spans 16 amino acids. Losses at the gene ends were 4 bases for V and 6 bases for J; bases not matched to a gene: 9. CDR1 SGHRS and CDR2 YFSETQ come from the germline V gene. As DNA, the CDR3 is TGCGCCAGCAGCCCCGGGGGACAGGGGCTCCATGAAAAACTGTTTTTT. This gives the protein CASSPGGQGLHEKLFF.

The chain joins TRBV5-8 to TRBJ1-5; 7 bases are a match to TRBD1. Germline V gene lookup returns CDR1 SGHTS and CDR2 YDEGEE. CDR3 length: 15 residues. V dropped 3 bases and J dropped 0; count of bases not matched to a gene: 3. CDR3 in amino acids: CASSSGQYSNQPQHF. CDR3 DNA sequence: TGTGCCAGCAGCTCGGGACAGTATAGCAATCAGCCCCAGCATTTT.

This clone was counted only a few times. DNA of the CDR3: TGTGCCAGCGGGAAGACAGGGTCGAACACCGGGGAGCTGTTTTTT. It codes for CASGKTGSNTGELFF. The chain employs TRBV7-6 and TRBJ2-2; 7 nucleotides match TRBD1. The J segment lost 0 bases and the V segment lost 8 bases, leaving 6 bases of the junction unmatched. This CDR3 has 15 amino acids. In germline, CDR1 is SGHVS, CDR2 FNYEAQ.

The chain recombines TRBV7-2 with TRBJ2-3; D gene uncertain. Trimming took off 1 base at V and 3 bases at J, with 5 bases between the two ends. This CDR3 is 13 amino acids long. CDR1 is SGHTA, CDR2 FQGNSA, per germline. This CDR3 is CASSLGPTDTQYF. CDR3 DNA sequence: TGTGCCAGCAGCTTAGGTCCTACAGATACGCAGTATTTT. Based on the CDR3 plus reference TRBV7-2 and TRBJ2-3, the full variable domain is GAGVSQSPSNKVTEKGKDVELRCDPISGHTALYWYRQSLGQGLEFLIYFQGNSAPDKSGLPSDRFSAERTGGSVSTLTIQRTQQEDSAVYLCASSLGPTDTQYFGPGTRLTVL.

The CDR3 sequence: CASSLASGGTDTQYF. For the CDR3, the DNA is TGTGCCAGCAGCTTGGCTAGCGGGGGCACAGATACGCAGTATTTT. The V call is TRBV7-2, the J call TRBJ2-3, with 9 bases aligning to TRBD2. Looked up from germline, CDR1 is SGHTA and CDR2 is FQGNSA. The ends lost 3 bases at V and 1 base at J; junction bases unmatched: 2. The CDR3 runs to 15 residues.

The chain uses TRBV7-2 and TRBJ1-6; D is ambiguous. The length of the CDR3 is 16 residues. Looked up from germline, CDR1 is SGHTA and CDR2 is FQGNSA. The V end was cut by 1 base, the J end by 4 bases, with 11 bases between. In nucleotides, the CDR3 is TGTGCCAGCAGCTTAGTTAGAGGGAATTATAATTCACCCCTCCACTTT. This translates into CASSLVRGNYNSPLHF.

The genes are TRBV18 and TRBJ2-7; possible D gene TRBD1, 6 bases. Germline CDR1 reads KGHSH; CDR2 reads LQKENI. V gave up 3 bases and J gave up 5 bases, with 14 bases separating them. The length of the CDR3 is 14 residues. The CDR3 region is CASSPQGQSNEQYF. For the CDR3, the DNA is TGTGCCAGCTCACCCCAGGGGCAGTCCAACGAGCAGTACTTC.

This clone was seen a handful of times. This chain connects TRBV3-1 (or the pseudogene TRBV3-2) to TRBJ2-7; 8 bases are shared with TRBD1. The junction had 14 bases not matched to a gene; V was cut back by 1 base and J by 6 bases. CDR1 is LGHDT and CDR2 is YNNKEL in the germline V gene (reference sequence). The CDR3 has 17 amino acids. Here the CDR3 DNA reads TGTGCCAGCAGCCAAGCAACCTACCGGACAGGGATGGGCGAGCAGTACTTC. This codes for CASSQATYRTGMGEQYF.

The chain links TRBV7-6 to TRBJ2-2; 10 nucleotides match TRBD2. The ends lost 1 base at V and 3 bases at J; junction bases unmatched: 11. The CDR3 extends over 19 amino acids. Germline-derived CDR1 and CDR2 are SGHVS and FNYEAQ. The CDR3 sequence: CASSLGSGLAGAYTGELFF. The CDR3 region has the DNA TGTGCCAGCAGCTTAGGATCGGGGCTAGCGGGGGCCTACACCGGGGAGCTGTTTTTT.

The CDR3 sequence is CASSSWGGNTDTQYF. The CDR3 DNA is TGTGCCAGCTCCTCCTGGGGGGGGAACACAGATACGCAGTATTTT. This sequence joins TRBV5-6 and TRBJ2-3, with 7 bases matching TRBD2. The length of the CDR3 is 15 residues. With V trimmed by 7 bases and J by 2 bases, 10 bases remained unmatched. CDR1 SGHDT and CDR2 YYEEEE come from the germline V gene.

The chain carries TRBV4-3 and TRBJ2-3; D is unclear. The CDR3 is 16 residues long. Germline CDR1 LGHNA, CDR2 YSLEER. Trimming took 0 bases from V and 0 from J, leaving 10 bases between them. CDR3 DNA sequence: TGCGCCAGCAGCCAAGACTCGTGGCGGAGCACAGATACGCAGTATTTT. This translates into CASSQDSWRSTDTQYF.